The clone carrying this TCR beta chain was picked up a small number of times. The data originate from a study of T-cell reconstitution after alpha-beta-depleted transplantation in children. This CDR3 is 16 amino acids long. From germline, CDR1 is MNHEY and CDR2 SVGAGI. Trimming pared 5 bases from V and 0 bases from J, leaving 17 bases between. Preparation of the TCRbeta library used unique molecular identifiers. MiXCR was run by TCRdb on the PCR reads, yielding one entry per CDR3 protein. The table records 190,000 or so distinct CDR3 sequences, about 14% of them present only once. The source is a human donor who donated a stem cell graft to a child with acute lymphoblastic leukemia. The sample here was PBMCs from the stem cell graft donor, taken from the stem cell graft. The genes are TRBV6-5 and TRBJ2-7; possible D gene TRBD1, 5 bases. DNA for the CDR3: TGTGCCAGCAGTCCCCTTACAGGCGACCTCTCCTACGAGCAGTACTTC. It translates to CASSPLTGDLSYEQYF.